The next 3 T cell receptor beta chains were all read from a single sample in a study of identical twins. TCRdb fed the 5' RACE reads into MiXCR, producing one record per CDR3 protein. Seen here are more than 1.5 million distinct CDR3 sequences, less than 35% observed once, and the top ten hold 0.27%. The sequenced sample was cord blood. All receptors derive from a newborn girl in good health.

This chain links TRBV25-1 with TRBJ2-7, with TRBD1 matching 9 bases. Germline V CDR1 and CDR2: MGHDK, SYGVNS. The V gene end was trimmed by 1 base and the J gene end by 7 bases; junction bases not matched to a gene: 8. This CDR3 is built from 15 residues. The CDR3 region is CASSESGTGGGEQYF. The CDR3 DNA reads as TGTGCCAGCAGTGAATCCGGAACAGGGGGCGGTGAGCAGTACTTC.

The chain couples TRBV12-5 to TRBJ2-4; a possible D gene is TRBD2 (6 bases). V dropped 0 bases and J dropped 8 bases, with 14 bases sitting between them. CDR1 and CDR2 from the germline V gene are LGHNT and FRNRAP. This CDR3 contains 15 residues. In nucleotides, the CDR3 is TGTGCTAGTGGTTTGGTATCTATAGCGGTAGACATTCAGTACTTC. Translation: CASGLVSIAVDIQYF.

A note on this clonotype: Germline and junction disagree at one end, which may indicate a read error. This chain connects TRBV6-6 to TRBJ2-3; a possible D gene is TRBD1 (6 bases). The CDR3 is 12 amino acids. Germline lookup yields CDR1 MNHNY and CDR2 SVGAGI (reference sequence). DNA for the CDR3: TGTTCCAGCAGTTACAGGGTGAATACGCAGTATTTT. Amino acids: CSSSYRVNTQYF.